What follows are 27 T cell receptor beta chains derived from one specimen sequenced in a study of T cell changes during pregnancy in multiple sclerosis. Sequenced by immunoSEQ multiplex PCR; TCRdb stores in-frame clones only, minus some. Of around 39,000 clones in the sample, 92% are singletons; the top ten hold around 0.41%. Sequencing was performed on CD4+ T cells from peripheral blood mononuclear cells, taken in the third trimester of pregnancy. The receptors were sampled from a female donor in good health, enrolled as a control in a pregnancy study.

This clone appeared once. The rearrangement uses TRBV4-2 and TRBJ2-2; D might be TRBD1 (5 bases). V lost 1 base to trimming and J lost 8 bases, with 11 bases between them. The length of the CDR3 is 14 residues. Germline CDR1 reads LGHNA; CDR2 reads YNFKEQ. CDR3 in amino acids: CASSQAQAPGELFF. In DNA, the CDR3 is TGTGCCAGCAGCCAAGCACAGGCCCCGGGGGAGCTGTTTTTT.

The chain combines TRBV9 with TRBJ1-2; 7 bases fit TRBD1. The CDR3 length is 16 residues. The V gene's germline CDR1 is SGDLS and CDR2 YYNGEE. With V trimmed by 7 bases and J by 5 bases, 17 bases remained unmatched. CDR3 sequence (DNA): TGTGCCAGCGGGAAGAAAGGGGACAGCGGGAGGTATGGCTACACCTTC. This codes for CASGKKGDSGRYGYTF. Looking up the rest from reference TRBV9 and TRBJ1-2 gives the full variable domain: DSGVTQTPKHLITATGQRVTLRCSPRSGDLSVYWYQQSLDQGLQFLIQYYNGEERAKGNILERFSAQQFPDLHSELNLSSLELGDSALYFCASGKKGDSGRYGYTFGSGTRLTVV.

The J gene is TRBJ2-7, the V gene TRBV5-4, with 7 bases aligning to TRBD1. This CDR3 is 13 amino acids long. The V and J ends lost 4 bases and 2 bases, in that order; junction bases with no gene match: 3. Germline-derived CDR1 and CDR2 are SGHNT and YYREEE (reference sequence). This CDR3 reads CASSRQGAYEQYF. The CDR3 region has the DNA TGTGCCAGCAGCAGACAGGGAGCCTACGAGCAGTACTTC.

The V gene is TRBV7-2, the J gene TRBJ2-7; 10 bases line up with TRBD1. The CDR3 covers 16 residues. Germline CDR1 is SGHTA and CDR2 is FQGNSA. Trimming at V came to 1 base and at J to 3 bases, leaving 6 bases not matched to a gene. CDR3 nucleotide sequence: TGTGCCAGCAGCTTAGGGACAGGGGGAAAGAACTACGAGCAGTACTTC. It is translated as CASSLGTGGKNYEQYF.

This rearrangement joins TRBV18 to TRBJ2-7, with a tentative D call TRBD2 (6 bases). Trimming cost V 5 bases and J 0 bases, with 14 bases left between them. This CDR3 is 15 amino acids long. The germline V gene has CDR1 KGHSH and CDR2 LQKENI. This CDR3 reads CASSTRQEGSYEQYF. CDR3 sequence (DNA): TGTGCCAGCTCAACTAGGCAGGAGGGCTCCTACGAGCAGTACTTC. The entire variable domain, with the rest obtained from reference TRBV18 and TRBJ2-7, is as follows: NAGVMQNPRHLVRRRGQEARLRCSPMKGHSHVYWYRQLPEEGLKFMVYLQKENIIDESGMPKERFSAEFPKEGPSILRIQQVVRGDSAAYFCASSTRQEGSYEQYFGPGTRLTVT.

The CDR3 DNA reads TGTGCCAGCAGTTTAGGTGGACAGTTCTCTGGAAACACCATATATTTT. This sequence encodes CASSLGGQFSGNTIYF. The chain is built from TRBV27 and TRBJ1-3; TRBD1 might be the D (6 bases). V was pared by 2 bases and J by 0 bases, with 11 bases between. Germline V gene sequence: CDR1 MNHEY, CDR2 SMNVEV (reference sequence). This CDR3 contains 16 residues.

J is TRBJ1-2 and V is TRBV7-8; D is unresolved. The V end was cut by 1 base, the J end by 6 bases, with 21 bases between. This CDR3 has 17 amino acids. The germline gives CDR1 SGHVS, CDR2 FQNEAQ. The CDR3 nucleotides are TGTGCCAGCAGCTTAGTCGTACAGTGGCAGCCCCTACATGGCTACACCTTC. It codes for CASSLVVQWQPLHGYTF. The full variable domain, in which reference TRBV7-8 and TRBJ1-2 provide the parts outside the CDR3, is GAGVSQSPRYKVAKRGQDVALRCDPISGHVSLFWYQQALGQGPEFLTYFQNEAQLDKSGLPSDRFFAERPEGSVSTLKIQRTQQEDSAVYLCASSLVVQWQPLHGYTFGSGTRLTVV.

V gene TRBV6-6 combines with J gene TRBJ2-7, with D tentatively TRBD1 (5 bases). Per the germline V gene, CDR1 is MNHNY and CDR2 is SVGAGI (reference sequence). The length of the CDR3 is 16 residues. Trimming removed 0 bases at V and 4 bases at J, with 16 bases between. The DNA of the CDR3 is TGTGCCAGCAGTTACTCGCGGTCCCAGGGTGGTTACGAGCAGTACTTC. The encoded protein is CASSYSRSQGGYEQYF.

This CDR3 reads CASSFYGSTITDTQYF. CDR3 sequence (DNA): TGTGCCAGCAGTTTTTACGGATCGACAATCACAGATACGCAGTATTTT. This chain connects TRBV27 to TRBJ2-3; no definite D call. The germline V gene encodes CDR1 MNHEY and CDR2 SMNVEV (reference sequence). The CDR3 spans 16 residues. V lost 3 bases to trimming and J lost 2 bases, with 15 bases between them.

The chain is built from TRBV2 and TRBJ1-1, with D possibly matching TRBD1 (5 bases). V lost 6 bases, J lost 6 bases, and 14 bases lay in between. This CDR3 contains 13 residues. CDR1 SNHLY and CDR2 FYNNEI come from the germline V gene. The DNA for the CDR3 is TGTGCCAGCAGGAGACAGTCTGTCGCTGAAGCTTTCTTT. This sequence encodes CASRRQSVAEAFF.

The rearrangement joins TRBV7-3 to TRBJ2-3; 8 bases agree with TRBD2. CDR1 and CDR2 (germline): SGHTA, FQGTGA. This CDR3 spans 15 amino acids. After removal of 5 bases from V and 4 bases from J, the junction contained 8 bases not matched to a gene. CDR3 protein: CASSPIAGHPDTQYF. In DNA, the CDR3 is TGTGCCAGCAGCCCAATAGCGGGGCACCCAGATACGCAGTATTTT.

This clone has only one observation. The chain has TRBV19 and TRBJ2-3; the match to TRBD1 covers 8 bases. This CDR3 has 15 amino acids. The ends lost 6 bases at V and 2 bases at J; junction bases unmatched: 7. Germline V lookup: CDR1 LNHDA, CDR2 SQIVND (reference sequence). This CDR3 is CASRNQGAATDTQYF. In nucleotides, the CDR3 is TGTGCCAGTAGAAACCAGGGGGCGGCCACAGATACGCAGTATTTT.

V gene TRBV10-3 combines with J gene TRBJ2-3; 9 nucleotides align to TRBD2. V shed 4 bases and J 1 base; nucleotides not matched to a gene: 0. The CDR3 is 14 residues long. The germline V gene has CDR1 ENHRY and CDR2 SYGVKD. CDR3 sequence: CAISGGGGTDTQYF. The CDR3 nucleotides read TGTGCCATCAGTGGCGGGGGGGGCACAGATACGCAGTATTTT.

This clone was counted once. The chain joins TRBV5-4 to TRBJ1-5; TRBD1 aligns across 8 bases. This CDR3 is 16 amino acids long. Germline CDR1 is SGHNT and CDR2 is YYREEE (reference sequence). V shed 4 bases and J 5 bases; nucleotides not matched to a gene: 11. For the CDR3, the DNA is TGTGCCAGCAGCCTTAATCCGAACAGGGGGGATCAGCCCCAGCATTTT. Amino acid sequence: CASSLNPNRGDQPQHF. Using reference TRBV5-4 and TRBJ1-5 for the parts outside the CDR3, the full variable domain is ETGVTQSPTHLIKTRGQQVTLRCSSQSGHNTVSWYQQALGQGPQFIFQYYREEENGRGNFPPRFSGLQFPNYSSELNVNALELDDSALYLCASSLNPNRGDQPQHFGDGTRLSIL.

This chain connects TRBV6-5 to TRBJ1-3; 8 nucleotides agree with TRBD1. Germline CDR1 and CDR2: MNHEY and SVGAGI. Trimming at V came to 5 bases and at J to 2 bases, leaving 5 bases not matched to a gene. The CDR3 length is 15 residues. Here the CDR3 reads CASSRDRSAGNTIYF. The CDR3 DNA reads as TGTGCCAGCAGTAGGGACAGGTCTGCTGGAAACACCATATATTTT.

A remark on this clone: A single base separates this from a much larger clone, so it may be a read error. V is TRBV7-9 and J is TRBJ1-1, with D possibly being TRBD1 (5 bases). The CDR3 is made up of 13 amino acids. V gave up 2 bases and J gave up 1 base, with 5 bases separating them. CDR1 is SEHNR and CDR2 is FQNEAQ in the germline V gene (reference sequence). The CDR3 sequence: CASSLQGNTEAFF. CDR3 DNA sequence: TGTGCCAGCAGCTTACAGGGGAACACTGAAGCTTTCTTT.

For the CDR3, the DNA is TGCGCCAGCTCCAAGGCAGGACAGGGTTCCCCTGAAGCTTTCTTT. This codes for CASSKAGQGSPEAFF. This chain joins TRBV5-1 and TRBJ1-1; 8 nucleotides line up with TRBD1. The CDR3 runs 15 residues. V lost 7 bases and J lost 6; bases outside the gene matches: 14. Germline V CDR1 and CDR2: SGHRS, YFSETQ.

The V gene is TRBV7-6, the J gene TRBJ1-3; TRBD1 is a possible D gene (5 bases). The CDR3 has 17 residues. Germline V lookup: CDR1 SGHVS, CDR2 FNYEAQ. Trimming shortened V by 4 bases and J by 0 bases, and 16 bases separated the two germline ends. The CDR3 DNA reads TGTGCCAGCAGCTCGCAGGGCCATATGAGCTCTGGAAACACCATATATTTT. Residues: CASSSQGHMSSGNTIYF.

The chain combines TRBV5-1 with TRBJ1-1; D is unresolved. Per the germline V gene, CDR1 is SGHRS and CDR2 is YFSETQ. The CDR3 consists of 14 residues. Trimming shortened V by 3 bases and J by 5 bases, and 14 bases separated the two germline ends. DNA for the CDR3: TGCGCCAGCAGCTACACCGGGGTGGGGACTGAAGCTTTCTTT. Translating it yields CASSYTGVGTEAFF.

The chain joins TRBV7-2 to TRBJ2-3; tentative D call: TRBD2 (6 bases). The CDR3 sequence is 15 residues long. V shed 2 bases and J shed 2 bases, with 11 bases lying between them. CDR1 is SGHTA, CDR2 FQGNSA, per germline. Here the CDR3 reads CASSLTGRDTDTQYF. DNA for the CDR3: TGTGCCAGCAGCTTAACCGGGCGGGACACAGATACGCAGTATTTT. The whole variable domain, filled in from reference TRBV7-2 and TRBJ2-3, reads GAGVSQSPSNKVTEKGKDVELRCDPISGHTALYWYRQSLGQGLEFLIYFQGNSAPDKSGLPSDRFSAERTGGSVSTLTIQRTQQEDSAVYLCASSLTGRDTDTQYFGPGTRLTVL.

The chain uses TRBV13 and TRBJ2-5, with D possibly being TRBD2 (5 bases). The better agreement between TRBJ2-7 and the DNA end casts doubt on the J call. The CDR3 consists of 13 residues. The germline gives CDR1 PRHDT, CDR2 FYEKMQ (reference sequence). CDR3 residues: CASSRDPSYEQYF. In DNA, the CDR3 is TGTGCCAGCAGCCGGGATCCAAGTTACGAGCAGTACTTC.

The chain is built from TRBV19 and TRBJ1-5; D not resolved. The germline V gene has CDR1 LNHDA and CDR2 SQIVND (reference sequence). Trimming cost V 0 bases and J 4 bases, with 4 bases left between them. CDR3 length equals 13 residues. CDR3 protein: CASSIDGNQPQHF. CDR3 DNA: TGTGCCAGTAGTATAGACGGTAATCAGCCCCAGCATTTT. Full variable domain (outside the CDR3, taken from reference TRBV19 and TRBJ1-5): DGGITQSPKYLFRKEGQNVTLSCEQNLNHDAMYWYRQDPGQGLRLIYYSQIVNDFQKGDIAEGYSVSREKKESFPLTVTSAQKNPTAFYLCASSIDGNQPQHFGDGTRLSIL.

The CDR3 region is CASGLAGGGETQYF. In DNA, the CDR3 is TGTGCTAGTGGTTTGGCCGGGGGTGGCGAGACCCAGTACTTC. The chain has TRBV12-5 and TRBJ2-5; the D gene is possibly TRBD2 (6 bases). Germline-derived CDR1 and CDR2 are LGHNT and FRNRAP. V lost 1 base, J lost 5 bases, and 11 bases lay in between. The CDR3 loop spans 14 amino acids.

This sequence joins TRBV30 and TRBJ2-7; D is possibly TRBD2 (7 bases). CDR1 and CDR2 (germline): GTSNPN, SVGIG (reference sequence). The CDR3 is 16 amino acids. Trimming left V 1 base short and J 6 bases short, with 22 bases between. The CDR3 loop reads CAWSDNRGDTGLEQYF. The CDR3 DNA follows: TGTGCCTGGAGTGACAACCGGGGGGACACCGGTCTCGAGCAGTACTTC. Full variable domain (remainder filled in from reference TRBV30 and TRBJ2-7): SQTIHQWPATLVQPVGSPLSLECTVEGTSNPNLYWYRQAAGRGLQLLFYSVGIGQISSEVPQNLSASRPQDRQFILSSKKLLLSDSGFYLCAWSDNRGDTGLEQYFGPGTRLTVT.

J is TRBJ1-6 and V is TRBV6-5, with 7 positions matching TRBD1. The CDR3 has 15 amino acids. The J segment lost 7 bases and the V segment lost 6 bases, leaving 9 bases of the junction unmatched. Germline V gene sequence: CDR1 MNHEY, CDR2 SVGAGI. CDR3 sequence reads: CASRINRDSNSPLHF. For the CDR3, the DNA is TGTGCCAGCAGAATAAACCGGGACAGCAATTCACCCCTCCACTTT.

The chain is built from TRBV19 and TRBJ1-2; D is possibly TRBD1 (6 bases). The germline V and J ends were trimmed by 5 bases and 1 base, with 14 bases remaining between them. The length of the CDR3 is 15 residues. Germline CDR1 LNHDA, CDR2 SQIVND (reference sequence). CDR3: CASSRTPQGNYGYTF. DNA of the CDR3: TGTGCCAGTAGTCGGACCCCACAGGGTAACTATGGCTACACCTTC.

The chain couples TRBV7-2 to TRBJ1-3, with a possible D match to TRBD1 (5 bases). Germline values: CDR1 SGHTA, CDR2 FQGNSA. The germline V and J ends were trimmed by 5 bases and 0 bases, with 14 bases remaining between them. The CDR3 extends over 16 amino acids. Written as DNA, the CDR3 is TGTGCCAGCAGCAATGCGGGACGGGACTCTGGAAACACCATATATTTT. It codes for CASSNAGRDSGNTIYF.